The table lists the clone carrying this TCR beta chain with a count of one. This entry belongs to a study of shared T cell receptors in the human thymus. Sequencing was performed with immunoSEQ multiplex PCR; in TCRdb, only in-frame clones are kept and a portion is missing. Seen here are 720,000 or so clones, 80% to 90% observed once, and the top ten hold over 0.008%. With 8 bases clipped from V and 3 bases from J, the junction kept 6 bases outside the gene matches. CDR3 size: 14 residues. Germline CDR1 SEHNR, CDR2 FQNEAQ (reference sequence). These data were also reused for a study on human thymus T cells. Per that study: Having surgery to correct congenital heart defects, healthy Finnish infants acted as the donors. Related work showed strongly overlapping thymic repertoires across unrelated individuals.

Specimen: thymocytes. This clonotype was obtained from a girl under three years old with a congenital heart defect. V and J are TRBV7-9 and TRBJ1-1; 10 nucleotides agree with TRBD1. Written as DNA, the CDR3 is TGTGCCAGCCGGGGACAGGGGTATTACACTGAAGCTTTCTTT. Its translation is CASRGQGYYTEAFF.